Listed below are T cell receptor beta chains from one sample, sequenced in a study of shared clonotypes between healthy human individuals. Libraries were prepared by immunoSEQ multiplex PCR; TCRdb keeps only in-frame clonotypes and omits some of them. The sample shows millions of clones, just under 95% of them seen only once. Specimen: naive CD8+ T cells sorted from blood. These TCRs come from a young man in good health. Each CDR3 is given with its conserved first and last residue. Each record gives: D gene, J gene, V gene, clone size, CDR3 protein, CDR3 DNA. A D gene is named only where the DNA matches it firmly. Part of the rows lack a size; the others show once, few, many or a class for expanded clones.

TRBD1,TRBJ1-2,TRBV5-6,.,CASSWAATGDGYTF,TGTGCCAGCAGCTGGGCTGCGACAGGGGATGGCTACACCTTC
TRBD1,TRBJ1-6,TRBV5-6,.,CASSVGQGSSYNSPLHF,TGTGCCAGCAGCGTCGGACAGGGAAGCTCCTATAATTCACCCCTCCACTTT
TRBD2,TRBJ2-3,TRBV7-8,.,CASSLNPGLATSTDTQYF,TGTGCCAGCAGCTTAAATCCGGGACTAGCGACTAGCACAGATACGCAGTATTTT
.,TRBJ2-5,TRBV4-1,once,CASSPQVQRPQETQYF,TGCGCCAGCAGCCCCCAGGTTCAGAGACCACAAGAGACCCAGTACTTC
.,TRBJ2-7,TRBV7-9,.,CASSPTVSYEQYF,TGTGCCAGCAGCCCGACAGTATCCTACGAGCAGTACTTC
.,TRBJ2-7,TRBV14,.,CASSQDTGAPAYEQYF,TGTGCCAGCAGCCAAGATACCGGGGCCCCGGCCTACGAGCAGTACTTC
TRBD2,TRBJ2-1,TRBV27,.,CASSPSAGGNNEQFF,TGTGCCAGCAGTCCCTCAGCGGGGGGGAACAATGAGCAGTTCTTC
.,TRBJ1-5,TRBV29-1,.,CSVQLGYNQPQHF,TGCAGCGTCCAGTTGGGTTACAATCAGCCCCAGCATTTT
TRBD1,TRBJ1-2,TRBV4-3,.,CASSPGTGEYYGYTF,TGCGCCAGCAGCCCTGGGACAGGGGAGTACTATGGCTACACCTTC
.,TRBJ1-3,TRBV5-1,.,CASSLAFGVAGNTIYF,TGCGCCAGCAGCTTGGCCTTCGGAGTTGCCGGAAACACCATATATTTT
TRBD1,TRBJ2-7,TRBV5-1,.,CASSSGTGAYEQYF,TGCGCCAGCAGCTCCGGGACAGGGGCCTACGAGCAGTACTTC
.,TRBJ2-7,TRBV5-1,once,CASSLYRGGYEQYF,TGCGCCAGCAGCTTGTACAGGGGAGGCTACGAGCAGTACTTC
.,TRBJ2-3,TRBV28,.,CASSTPLQAQTHRADTQYF,TGTGCCAGCAGCACCCCGCTGCAGGCACAGACTCATCGGGCAGATACGCAGTATTTT
TRBD1,TRBJ1-4,TRBV4-1,.,CASSHEGAANEKLFF,TGCGCCAGCAGCCACGAGGGGGCAGCTAATGAAAAACTGTTTTTT
TRBD1,TRBJ1-1,TRBV27,.,CASSWTGGTEAFF,TGTGCCAGCAGCTGGACAGGGGGCACTGAAGCTTTCTTT
.,TRBJ1-1,TRBV4-1,.,CASSQDKATANTEAFF,TGCGCCAGCAGCCAAGATAAGGCGACAGCGAACACTGAAGCTTTCTTT
.,TRBJ2-7,TRBV29-1,.,CSVGLGVPTYEQYF,TGCAGCGTCGGGCTAGGGGTCCCGACCTACGAGCAGTACTTC
.,TRBJ2-5,TRBV27,.,CASSLSWQEETQYF,TGTGCCAGCAGTTTATCGTGGCAGGAAGAGACCCAGTACTTC
TRBD1,TRBJ2-1,TRBV27,.,CASSLLWDSSYNEQFF,TGTGCCAGCAGTTTATTGTGGGACAGCTCCTACAATGAGCAGTTCTTC
.,TRBJ2-7,TRBV5-1,once,CASSLVPGETYEQYF,TGCGCCAGCAGCTTGGTTCCAGGGGAAACCTACGAGCAGTACTTC
.,TRBJ1-4,TRBV9,.,CASSTWDDGEKLFF,TGTGCCAGCAGCACGTGGGACGACGGTGAAAAACTGTTTTTT
.,TRBJ2-5,TRBV7-6,.,CASSTPSKTFGETQYF,TGTGCCAGCAGCACCCCGTCGAAAACGTTCGGAGAGACCCAGTACTTC
TRBD1,TRBJ1-2,TRBV6-1,.,CASSEILGGGYGYTF,TGTGCCAGCAGTGAAATATTAGGGGGCGGGTATGGCTACACCTTC
.,TRBJ2-7,TRBV6-6,.,CATLYSLGGPSYEQYF,TGTGCCACCCTTTACTCCTTGGGGGGTCCGTCCTACGAGCAGTACTTC
.,TRBJ2-7,TRBV30,.,CAWGTYTLREYF,TGTGCCTGGGGGACATACACCTTACGAGAGTACTTC
.,TRBJ2-4,TRBV19,.,CASSSEDVTKNIQYF,TGTGCCAGTAGTTCCGAGGACGTAACCAAAAACATTCAGTACTTC
.,TRBJ2-1,TRBV7-9,.,CASSLEMAYNEQFF,TGTGCCAGCAGCTTAGAAATGGCATACAATGAGCAGTTCTTC
TRBD1,TRBJ2-2,TRBV7-9,.,CAARGGPDTGELFF,TGTGCCGCCAGAGGGGGCCCGGACACCGGGGAGCTGTTTTTT
.,TRBJ1-5,TRBV15,.,CATSSKWGNQPQHF,TGTGCCACCAGCAGCAAGTGGGGCAATCAGCCCCAGCATTTT
.,TRBJ2-7,TRBV15,.,CATSLGGSYEQYF,TGTGCCACCAGCCTTGGCGGTTCCTACGAGCAGTACTTC
TRBD1,TRBJ2-5,TRBV2,.,CASRRAGGQETQYF,TGTGCCAGCAGAAGGGCAGGGGGACAAGAGACCCAGTACTTC
.,TRBJ1-3,TRBV7-9,once,CASSFGPGTEGNTIYF,.
TRBD1,TRBJ1-1,TRBV5-4,once,CASSGGFGTVGEAFF,TGTGCCAGCAGCGGCGGATTTGGGACAGTAGGTGAAGCTTTCTTT
TRBD1,TRBJ1-5,TRBV4-3,.,CASSQVWEGAQPQHF,TGCGCCAGCAGCCAAGTGTGGGAGGGGGCACAGCCCCAGCATTTT
.,TRBJ2-7,TRBV27,.,CASSSSVRGGIHEQYF,TGTGCCAGCAGTTCCTCCGTGAGGGGCGGAATCCACGAGCAGTACTTC